The next 10 T cell receptor beta chains were all read from a single sample in a study of blood T cell repertoires in COVID-19. Profiled with immunoSEQ multiplex PCR; TCRdb holds only in-frame clones, not every one. The sample carries about 310,000 clones, around 86% recorded once. Sequencing was done on a sample of peripheral blood. The receptors were sampled from a man in his fifties with active or convalescent COVID-19.

V and J are TRBV6-2 or TRBV6-3 and TRBJ1-5; TRBD1 is a possible D gene (5 bases). Per the germline V gene, CDR1 is MNHEY and CDR2 is SVGEGT. With 6 bases removed from V and 9 bases from J, the gap between germline ends came to 15 bases. The CDR3 sequence is 13 residues long. The DNA for the CDR3 is TGTGCCAGCAGCCTCGGGGGTTTTGCGCCCCAGCATTTT. Its translation is CASSLGGFAPQHF.

The rearrangement joins TRBV10-3 to TRBJ2-3, with no clear D. Germline V gene lookup returns CDR1 ENHRY and CDR2 SYGVKD. V lost 2 bases to trimming and J lost 1 base, with 7 bases between them. The CDR3 covers 14 residues. The chain's CDR3 is CAISENSGTDTQYF. CDR3 coding DNA: TGTGCCATCAGTGAGAACAGTGGCACAGATACGCAGTATTTT.

The rearrangement uses TRBV27 and TRBJ2-1; D is possibly TRBD1 (7 bases). The V and J ends lost 7 bases and 7 bases respectively, with 20 bases between them. This CDR3 is 15 amino acids long. CDR1 MNHEY and CDR2 SMNVEV come from the germline V gene (reference sequence). CDR3 protein: CASNPGGGRGNEQFF. The CDR3 DNA reads TGTGCCAGCAATCCAGGGGGAGGTCGAGGAAATGAGCAGTTCTTC.

The V and J genes are TRBV5-1 and TRBJ2-3, with TRBD2 matching 11 bases. Germline V lookup: CDR1 SGHRS, CDR2 YFSETQ. This CDR3 comprises 15 residues. In nucleotides, the CDR3 is TGCGCTTCCAGACGGGGACTAGCGGAGGCGGATACGCAGTATTTT. Translation: CASRRGLAEADTQYF. Together with reference TRBV5-1 and TRBJ2-3, the CDR3 gives the full variable domain: KAGVTQTPRYLIKTRGQQVTLSCSPISGHRSVSWYQQTPGQGLQFLFEYFSETQRNKGNFPGRFSGRQFSNSRSEMNVSTLELGDSALYLCASRRGLAEADTQYFGPGTRLTVL.

This chain uses TRBV5-6 with TRBJ2-5; 7 positions match TRBD2. Trimming removed 4 bases from V and 3 bases from J; junction bases left unmatched: 12. CDR3 length: 16 amino acids. CDR1 SGHDT and CDR2 YYEEEE come from the germline V gene. CDR3 region: CASSPPIGSGEETQYF. The CDR3 coding sequence is TGTGCCAGCAGCCCCCCAATAGGGAGCGGGGAAGAGACCCAGTACTTC. The entire variable domain, with the rest obtained from reference TRBV5-6 and TRBJ2-5, is as follows: DAGVTQSPTHLIKTRGQQVTLRCSPKSGHDTVSWYQQALGQGPQFIFQYYEEEERQRGNFPDRFSGHQFPNYSSELNVNALLLGDSALYLCASSPPIGSGEETQYFGPGTRLLVL.

This rearrangement joins TRBV29-1 to TRBJ2-7; a weak D match, TRBD2 (7 bases). The V gene's germline CDR1 is SQVTM and CDR2 ANQGSEA. This CDR3 contains 15 residues. The V end lost 6 bases, the J end lost 4 bases, and 22 bases lay between the germline ends. CDR3 sequence (DNA): TGCAGCGTAAGAGGACAGCGGGGCCTATCATACGAGCAGTACTTC. Encoded protein: CSVRGQRGLSYEQYF.

V gene TRBV5-1 combines with J gene TRBJ2-1; D may be TRBD2 (5 bases). The CDR3 sequence is 16 residues long. The V end was cut by 5 bases, the J end by 2 bases, with 17 bases between. From germline, CDR1 is SGHRS and CDR2 YFSETQ. In DNA, the CDR3 is TGCGCCAGCAGTGCTTCCGGGGATGGGACCTACAATGAGCAGTTCTTC. It yields the protein CASSASGDGTYNEQFF.

J is TRBJ1-1 and V is TRBV5-6; tentative D call: TRBD1 (6 bases). V was shortened by 0 bases and J by 1 base, with 13 bases between the two germline ends. The CDR3 contains 16 residues. In germline, CDR1 is SGHDT, CDR2 YYEEEE. The CDR3 here is CASSLGQGYENTEAFF. The DNA for the CDR3 is TGTGCCAGCAGCTTGGGGCAGGGGTATGAGAACACTGAAGCTTTCTTT.

The rearrangement links TRBV19 to TRBJ2-4, with 8 positions matching TRBD2. The CDR3 has 19 amino acids. With V trimmed by 3 bases and J by 0 bases, 13 bases remained unmatched. Germline V gene lookup returns CDR1 LNHDA and CDR2 SQIVND (reference sequence). The CDR3 sequence is CASSIGIAGSRLAKNIQYF. DNA for the CDR3: TGTGCCAGTAGTATCGGCATAGCGGGGTCTCGACTAGCCAAAAACATTCAGTACTTC.

The CDR3 region has the DNA TGCGCCAGCAGCCCACAGACAGGGGGCCAAGAGACCCAGTACTTC. This sequence encodes CASSPQTGGQETQYF. The genes are TRBV5-1 and TRBJ2-5; 9 bases align to TRBD1. The CDR3 is 15 amino acids. CDR1 is SGHRS and CDR2 is YFSETQ in the germline V gene. The V and J ends lost 4 bases and 1 base, in that order; junction bases with no gene match: 5.